Listed here are 22 T cell receptor beta chains from one sample, sequenced in a study of blood T cell repertoires in COVID-19. Data came from immunoSEQ multiplex PCR; TCRdb stores just in-frame clones and leaves some out. This table holds 300,000 to 450,000 clones, approximately 92% found once. Sequences were obtained from PBMCs or T cells enriched from blood (not recorded which). Receptors originate from a man younger than 35 who had recovered from COVID-19.

V usage is TRBV6-6 and J usage is TRBJ1-3, with D perhaps matching TRBD1 (5 bases). V lost 4 bases and J 0 bases, leaving 13 bases between the germline ends. Germline V gene lookup returns CDR1 MNHNY and CDR2 SVGAGI (reference sequence). This CDR3 has 16 amino acids. The CDR3 here is CASSFDSPPSGNTIYF. The CDR3 DNA follows: TGTGCCAGCAGTTTCGACAGTCCACCCTCTGGAAACACCATATATTTT.

The chain uses TRBV9 and TRBJ1-2; D uncertain. The CDR3 runs to 15 residues. Trimming pared 1 base from V and 0 bases from J, leaving 10 bases between. CDR1 SGDLS and CDR2 YYNGEE come from the germline V gene. CDR3 DNA: TGTGCCAGCAGCGTAACCCCGTCAGCTAACTATGGCTACACCTTC. Translated: CASSVTPSANYGYTF.

The chain employs TRBV10-3 and TRBJ2-2; no clear D gene. This CDR3 has 13 amino acids. Trimming stripped 3 bases from V and 6 bases from J, with 8 bases between. Germline CDR1 reads ENHRY; CDR2 reads SYGVKD. The CDR3 region is CAISEGAPGELFF. The CDR3 coding sequence is TGTGCCATCAGTGAAGGAGCCCCCGGGGAGCTGTTTTTT.

The chain employs TRBV5-1 and TRBJ2-7; possibly TRBD1 for D (5 bases). In germline, CDR1 is SGHRS, CDR2 YFSETQ. CDR3 length: 14 residues. With 0 bases removed from V and 2 bases from J, the gap between germline ends came to 9 bases. The CDR3 bases are TGCGCCAGCAGCTTGGACCAGGGTACCTACGAGCAGTACTTC. Its translation is CASSLDQGTYEQYF.

V usage is TRBV28 and J usage is TRBJ2-3; TRBD2 aligns across 7 bases. This CDR3 has 16 residues. After removal of 6 bases from V and 6 bases from J, the junction contained 15 bases not matched to a gene. The V gene's germline CDR1 is MDHEN and CDR2 SYDVKM. The CDR3 reads CASSLGGAGQTDTQYF. The CDR3 coding sequence is TGTGCCAGCAGCCTCGGGGGAGCGGGGCAGACGGATACGCAGTATTTT.

This chain links TRBV28 with TRBJ2-3; D possibly corresponds to TRBD2 (6 bases). Germline-derived CDR1 and CDR2 are MDHEN and SYDVKM. The V end lost 5 bases, the J end lost 1 base, and 13 bases lay between the germline ends. CDR3 length equals 15 residues. The CDR3 sequence: CASSPRGSRTDTQYF. DNA for the CDR3: TGTGCCAGCAGTCCCCGGGGGTCCCGCACAGATACGCAGTATTTT.

The chain recombines TRBV18 with TRBJ2-3, with 7 bases that match TRBD1. Trimming removed 3 bases from V and 5 bases from J; junction bases left unmatched: 8. Per germline, CDR1 KGHSH and CDR2 LQKENI. This CDR3 contains 15 residues. CDR3 nucleotide sequence: TGTGCCAGCTCACCGGGACAGTCCTGGGGAGATACGCAGTATTTT. It translates to CASSPGQSWGDTQYF.

The genes are TRBV27 and TRBJ1-6; no clear D. CDR3 size: 13 residues. The germline V gene encodes CDR1 MNHEY and CDR2 SMNVEV (reference sequence). Trimming took 2 bases from V and 15 from J, leaving 14 bases between them. CDR3 in amino acids: CASSLKSQRGLHF. In nucleotides, the CDR3 is TGTGCCAGCAGTTTAAAGTCCCAAAGAGGCCTCCACTTT.

The V call is TRBV6-5, the J call TRBJ2-1; D might be TRBD1 (5 bases). The CDR3 extends over 14 amino acids. Germline loops: CDR1 MNHEY, CDR2 SVGAGI. Trimming removed 0 bases at V and 8 bases at J, with 11 bases between. The CDR3 sequence: CASSYSGRVHEQFF. As DNA, the CDR3 is TGTGCCAGCAGTTACTCCGGCAGGGTCCATGAGCAGTTCTTC.

V is TRBV7-3 and J is TRBJ2-2; no clear D gene. The CDR3 is 13 amino acids. The germline V gene has CDR1 SGHTA and CDR2 FQGTGA. The V and J ends lost 4 bases and 5 bases respectively, with 8 bases between them. CDR3 sequence (DNA): TGTGCCAGCAGCTGGGCGCATACCGGGGAGCTGTTTTTT. It codes for CASSWAHTGELFF.

The chain has TRBV19 and TRBJ2-2, with TRBD2 as a possible D gene (5 bases). The V and J ends lost 3 bases and 0 bases respectively, with 8 bases between them. CDR1 is LNHDA and CDR2 is SQIVND in the germline V gene (reference sequence). The CDR3 is 15 residues long. The CDR3 spells CASSISSANTGELFF. DNA for the CDR3: TGTGCCAGTAGTATCAGTAGCGCGAACACCGGGGAGCTGTTTTTT.

This chain joins TRBV7-8 and TRBJ2-6; TRBD2 is a possible D gene (5 bases). Germline loops: CDR1 SGHVS, CDR2 FQNEAQ. The V end was cut by 5 bases, the J end by 3 bases, with 11 bases between. This CDR3 has 15 amino acids. The chain's CDR3 is CASSHAGFGANVLTF. The CDR3 DNA reads as TGTGCCAGCAGCCATGCGGGTTTTGGGGCCAACGTCCTGACTTTC.

The J gene is TRBJ2-1, the V gene TRBV19; 7 bases are shared with TRBD1. Germline trimming cut 4 bases from V and 6 bases from J; bases unmatched to any gene: 12. CDR1 and CDR2 from the germline V gene are LNHDA and SQIVND (reference sequence). CDR3 length: 16 residues. DNA of the CDR3: TGTGCCAGTAGTAAAAGACAGGGTACGGGTAGCAATGAGCAGTTCTTC. This gives the protein CASSKRQGTGSNEQFF.

The V gene is TRBV7-3, the J gene TRBJ2-2; 9 bases are shared with TRBD2. The ends lost 5 bases at V and 7 bases at J; junction bases unmatched: 11. Germline V CDR1 and CDR2: SGHTA, FQGTGA. There are 16 residues in the CDR3. The DNA of the CDR3 is TGTGCCAGCAGCCCCGGAGCGGGGGGTTTTCACGGGGAGCTGTTTTTT. Translating it yields CASSPGAGGFHGELFF.

The chain is built from TRBV7-2 and TRBJ1-5, with TRBD1 as a possible D gene (5 bases). Germline V gives CDR1 SGHTA, CDR2 FQGNSA. The ends were cut back, 4 bases at V and 0 bases at J, with 10 bases in the middle. CDR3 size: 15 residues. CDR3 in DNA: TGTGCCAGCAGCTCCGGACACTATAGCAATCAGCCCCAGCATTTT. Amino acid sequence: CASSSGHYSNQPQHF.

This clone was detected only once. This chain joins TRBV9 and TRBJ1-1; D is ambiguous. V was clipped by 0 bases and J by 0 bases, with 3 bases between them. The CDR3 extends over 13 amino acids. Germline lookup yields CDR1 SGDLS and CDR2 YYNGEE. DNA of the CDR3: TGTGCCAGCAGCGTAGCAGTGAACACTGAAGCTTTCTTT. As protein: CASSVAVNTEAFF.

The CDR3 coding sequence is TGTGCCAGCAGCTTACGGACAGGGGGCGGTAAACTGTTTTTT. Protein: CASSLRTGGGKLFF. The chain combines TRBV5-4 with TRBJ1-4, with 11 bases matching TRBD1. The CDR3 has 14 residues. V lost 2 bases, J lost 11 bases, and 5 bases stayed unmatched. Germline CDR1 reads SGHNT; CDR2 reads YYREEE (reference sequence).

The rearrangement joins TRBV5-4 to TRBJ1-4; D is possibly TRBD1 (5 bases). Trimming cost V 4 bases and J 0 bases, with 10 bases left between them. This CDR3 has 15 amino acids. Germline CDR1 reads SGHNT; CDR2 reads YYREEE (reference sequence). The CDR3 nucleotides read TGTGCCAGCAGCGATACAGGTCCAACTAATGAAAAACTGTTTTTT. Its protein is CASSDTGPTNEKLFF.

The sample holds a few counts of this clone. V is TRBV18 and J is TRBJ1-1; D might be TRBD1 (6 bases). The V end lost 4 bases, the J end lost 3 bases, and 15 bases lay between the germline ends. The CDR3 is 15 amino acids. CDR1 is KGHSH, CDR2 LQKENI, per germline. The CDR3 loop reads CASSLSTTGHTEAFF. CDR3 in DNA: TGTGCCAGCTCACTCTCCACGACAGGCCACACTGAAGCTTTCTTT.

The chain carries TRBV18 and TRBJ2-2; the D gene is possibly TRBD1 (6 bases). CDR1 KGHSH and CDR2 LQKENI come from the germline V gene. The CDR3 covers 16 residues. The V and J ends lost 0 bases and 4 bases respectively, with 12 bases between them. The CDR3 DNA reads as TGTGCCAGCTCACCACCCGAGCAGGGGAGCACCGGGGAGCTGTTTTTT. Translating gives CASSPPEQGSTGELFF.

The chain joins TRBV19 to TRBJ2-7, with 10 bases lining up with TRBD2. Unmatched junction bases numbered 5, after V lost 4 bases and J lost 2 bases. The CDR3 covers 15 residues. Germline assignment: CDR1 LNHDA and CDR2 SQIVND (reference sequence). CDR3 sequence (DNA): TGTGCCAGTAGTAGTCTGCTAGCGGGAGCCTACGAGCAGTACTTC. This sequence encodes CASSSLLAGAYEQYF. The whole variable domain, filled in from reference TRBV19 and TRBJ2-7, reads DGGITQSPKYLFRKEGQNVTLSCEQNLNHDAMYWYRQDPGQGLRLIYYSQIVNDFQKGDIAEGYSVSREKKESFPLTVTSAQKNPTAFYLCASSSLLAGAYEQYFGPGTRLTVT.

The chain has TRBV28 and TRBJ2-1; 7 nucleotides line up with TRBD2. Germline-derived CDR1 and CDR2 are MDHEN and SYDVKM. CDR3 length: 14 residues. Trimming cost V 7 bases and J 4 bases; bases outside gene matches: 7. CDR3 sequence reads: CASTPGLFYNEQFF. The CDR3 nucleotides are TGTGCCAGCACACCGGGACTATTTTACAATGAGCAGTTCTTC.